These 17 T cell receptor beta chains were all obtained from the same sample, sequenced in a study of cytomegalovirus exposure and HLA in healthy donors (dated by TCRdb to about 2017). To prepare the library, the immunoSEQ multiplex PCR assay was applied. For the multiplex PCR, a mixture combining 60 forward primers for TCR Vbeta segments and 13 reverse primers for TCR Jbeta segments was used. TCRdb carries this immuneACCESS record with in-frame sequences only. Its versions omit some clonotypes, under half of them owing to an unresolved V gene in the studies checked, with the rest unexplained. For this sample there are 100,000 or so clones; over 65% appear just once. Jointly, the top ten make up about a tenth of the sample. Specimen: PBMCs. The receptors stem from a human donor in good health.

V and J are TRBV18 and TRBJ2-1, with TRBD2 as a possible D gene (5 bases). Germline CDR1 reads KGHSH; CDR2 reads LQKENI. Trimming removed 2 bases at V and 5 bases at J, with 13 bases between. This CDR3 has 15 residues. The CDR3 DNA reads TGTGCCAGCTCACCAGGGTCGGCGGGTAACAATGAGCAGTTCTTC. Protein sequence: CASSPGSAGNNEQFF.

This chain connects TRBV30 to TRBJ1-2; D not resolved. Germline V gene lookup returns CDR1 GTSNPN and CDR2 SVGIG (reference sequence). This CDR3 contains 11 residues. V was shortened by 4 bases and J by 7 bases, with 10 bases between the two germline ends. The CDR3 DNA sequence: TGTGCCTGGATATCGGGATTTGGCTACACCTTC. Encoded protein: CAWISGFGYTF.

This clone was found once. This CDR3 reads CASSFRDNYGYTF. The CDR3 region has the DNA TGTGCCAGCAGTTTCAGGGATAACTATGGCTACACCTTC. The V call is TRBV27, the J call TRBJ1-2; tentatively, D is TRBD1 (5 bases). Germline lookup yields CDR1 MNHEY and CDR2 SMNVEV (reference sequence). The ends were cut back, 3 bases at V and 1 base at J, with 6 bases in the middle. The CDR3 extends over 13 amino acids.

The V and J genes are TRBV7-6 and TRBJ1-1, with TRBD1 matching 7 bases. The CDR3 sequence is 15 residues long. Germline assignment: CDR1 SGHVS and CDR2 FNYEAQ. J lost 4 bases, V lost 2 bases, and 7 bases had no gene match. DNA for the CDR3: TGTGCCAGCAGCTTAATAGCAGGGGGTCGCACTGAAGCTTTCTTT. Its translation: CASSLIAGGRTEAFF.

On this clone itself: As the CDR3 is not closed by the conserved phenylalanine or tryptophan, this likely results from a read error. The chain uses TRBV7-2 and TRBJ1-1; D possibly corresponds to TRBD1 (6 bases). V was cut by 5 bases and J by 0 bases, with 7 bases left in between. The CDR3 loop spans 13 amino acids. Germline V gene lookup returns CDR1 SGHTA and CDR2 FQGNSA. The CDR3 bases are TGTGCCAGCAGCCGGGACATGAACACTGAAGCTTTCGTT. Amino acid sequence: CASSRDMNTEAFV.

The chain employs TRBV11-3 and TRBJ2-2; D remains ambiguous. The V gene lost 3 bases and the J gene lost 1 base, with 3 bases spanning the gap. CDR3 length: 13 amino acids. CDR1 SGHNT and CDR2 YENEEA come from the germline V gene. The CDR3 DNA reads TGTGCCAGCAGCTTTCAGAACACCGGGGAGCTGTTTTTT. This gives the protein CASSFQNTGELFF. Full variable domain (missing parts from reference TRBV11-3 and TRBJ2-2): EAGVVQSPRYKIIEKKQPVAFWCNPISGHNTLYWYLQNLGQGPELLIRYENEEAVDDSQLPKDRFSAERLKGVDSTLKIQPAELGDSAVYLCASSFQNTGELFFGEGSRLTVL.

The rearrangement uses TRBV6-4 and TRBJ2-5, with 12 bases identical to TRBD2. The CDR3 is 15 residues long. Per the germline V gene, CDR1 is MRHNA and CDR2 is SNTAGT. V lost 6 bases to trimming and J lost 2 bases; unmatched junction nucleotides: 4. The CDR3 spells CASSKTSGGQETQYF. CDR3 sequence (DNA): TGTGCCAGCAGCAAGACTAGCGGGGGACAAGAGACCCAGTACTTC.

The DNA for the CDR3 is TGTGCCAGCAGCTTTGGGTCGGGAGAAGTCCCAGATACGCAGTATTTT. Amino acid sequence: CASSFGSGEVPDTQYF. The chain recombines TRBV7-6 with TRBJ2-3, with TRBD2 as a possible D gene (6 bases). Trimming stripped 3 bases from V and 4 bases from J, with 17 bases between. This CDR3 has 16 residues. CDR1 and CDR2 (germline): SGHVS, FNYEAQ.

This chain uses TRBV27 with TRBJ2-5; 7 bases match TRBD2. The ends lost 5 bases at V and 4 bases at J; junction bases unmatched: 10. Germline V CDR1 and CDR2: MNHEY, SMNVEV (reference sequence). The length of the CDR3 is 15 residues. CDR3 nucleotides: TGTGCCAGCAGTCCCGGCGGGGGATACGGAGAGACCCAGTACTTC. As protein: CASSPGGGYGETQYF.

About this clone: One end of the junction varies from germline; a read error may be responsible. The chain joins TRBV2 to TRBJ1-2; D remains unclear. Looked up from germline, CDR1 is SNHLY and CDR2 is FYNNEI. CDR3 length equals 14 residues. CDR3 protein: CASREGPGNYGYTF. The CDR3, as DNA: TGTGCCAGCAGGGAAGGACCAGGAAACTATGGCTACACCTTC.

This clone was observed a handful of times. The CDR3 loop is CASSLEGGPTNYGYTF. As DNA, the CDR3 is TGCGCCAGCAGCTTGGAGGGAGGTCCAACTAACTATGGCTACACCTTC. This chain links TRBV5-1 with TRBJ1-2, with D uncertain. The V gene lost 0 bases and the J gene lost 0 bases, with 12 bases spanning the gap. From germline, CDR1 is SGHRS and CDR2 YFSETQ. The CDR3 extends over 16 amino acids.

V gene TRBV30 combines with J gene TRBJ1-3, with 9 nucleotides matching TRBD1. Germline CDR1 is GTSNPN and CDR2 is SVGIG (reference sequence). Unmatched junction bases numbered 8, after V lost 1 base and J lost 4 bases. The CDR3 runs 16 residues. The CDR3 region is CAWSARQGGIGNTIYF. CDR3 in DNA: TGTGCCTGGAGTGCCCGACAGGGGGGTATCGGAAACACCATATATTTT. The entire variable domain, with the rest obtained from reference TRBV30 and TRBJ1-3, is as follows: SQTIHQWPATLVQPVGSPLSLECTVEGTSNPNLYWYRQAAGRGLQLLFYSVGIGQISSEVPQNLSASRPQDRQFILSSKKLLLSDSGFYLCAWSARQGGIGNTIYFGEGSWLTVV.

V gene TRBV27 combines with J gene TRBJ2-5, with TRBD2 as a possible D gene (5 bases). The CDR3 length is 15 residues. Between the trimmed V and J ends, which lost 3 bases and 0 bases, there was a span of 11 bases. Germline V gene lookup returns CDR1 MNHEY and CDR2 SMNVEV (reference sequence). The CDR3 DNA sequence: TGTGCCAGCAGTTTCCGGAGGCTCTACCAAGAGACCCAGTACTTC. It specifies CASSFRRLYQETQYF.

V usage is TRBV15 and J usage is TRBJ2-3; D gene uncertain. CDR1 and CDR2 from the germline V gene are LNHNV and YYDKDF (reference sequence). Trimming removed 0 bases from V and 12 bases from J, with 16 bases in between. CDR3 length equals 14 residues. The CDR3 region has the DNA TGTGCCACCAGCAGAGATCCAGCGAGATACGAACAGTATTTT. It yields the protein CATSRDPARYEQYF. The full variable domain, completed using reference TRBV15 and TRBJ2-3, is DAMVIQNPRYQVTQFGKPVTLSCSQTLNHNVMYWYQQKSSQAPKLLFHYYDKDFNNEADTPDNFQSRRPNTSFCFLDIRSPGLGDTAMYLCATSRDPARYEQYFGPGTRLTVL.

CDR3 nucleotides: TGTGCCAGCAGCCCCGGACAGGGGTCCTACAATGAGCAGTTCTTC. Its protein product is CASSPGQGSYNEQFF. V usage is TRBV5-6 and J usage is TRBJ2-1; the match to TRBD1 covers 9 bases. In germline, CDR1 is SGHDT, CDR2 YYEEEE. Trimming removed 4 bases from V and 1 base from J; junction bases left unmatched: 3. The CDR3 consists of 15 residues.

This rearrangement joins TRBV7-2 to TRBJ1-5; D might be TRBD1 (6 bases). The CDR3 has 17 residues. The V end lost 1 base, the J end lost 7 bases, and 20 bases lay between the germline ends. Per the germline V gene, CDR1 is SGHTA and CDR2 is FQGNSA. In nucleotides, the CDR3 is TGTGCCAGCAGCTTAGAACGAGGGGGAGGGTGGGGGCAGCCCCAGCATTTT. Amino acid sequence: CASSLERGGGWGQPQHF.

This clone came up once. The CDR3 sequence is CASMGQPSYEQYF. CDR3 bases: TGTGCCAGCATGGGGCAGCCCTCCTACGAGCAGTACTTC. The rearrangement uses TRBV27 and TRBJ2-7, with D perhaps matching TRBD1 (5 bases). V was shortened by 7 bases and J by 0 bases, with 10 bases between the two germline ends. Germline V gene lookup returns CDR1 MNHEY and CDR2 SMNVEV (reference sequence). The CDR3 is made up of 13 amino acids.